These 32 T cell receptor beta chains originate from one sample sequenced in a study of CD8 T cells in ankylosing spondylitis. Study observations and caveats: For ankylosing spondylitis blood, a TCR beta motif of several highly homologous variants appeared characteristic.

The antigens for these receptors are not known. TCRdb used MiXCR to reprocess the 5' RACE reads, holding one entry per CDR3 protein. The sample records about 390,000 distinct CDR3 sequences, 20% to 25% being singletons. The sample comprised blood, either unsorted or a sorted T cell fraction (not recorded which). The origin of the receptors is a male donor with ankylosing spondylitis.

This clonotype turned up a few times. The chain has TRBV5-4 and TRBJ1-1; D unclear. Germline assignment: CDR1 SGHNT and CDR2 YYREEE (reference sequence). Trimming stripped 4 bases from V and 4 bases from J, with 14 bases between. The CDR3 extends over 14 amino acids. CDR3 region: CASSDRLGITEAFF. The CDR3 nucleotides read TGTGCCAGCAGCGACCGACTGGGCATCACTGAAGCTTTCTTT.

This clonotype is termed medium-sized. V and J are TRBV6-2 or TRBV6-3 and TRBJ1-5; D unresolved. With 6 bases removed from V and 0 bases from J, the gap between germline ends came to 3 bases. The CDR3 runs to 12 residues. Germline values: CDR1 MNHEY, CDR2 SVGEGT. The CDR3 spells CASRPSNQPQHF. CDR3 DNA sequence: TGTGCCAGCAGGCCTAGCAATCAGCCCCAGCATTTT.

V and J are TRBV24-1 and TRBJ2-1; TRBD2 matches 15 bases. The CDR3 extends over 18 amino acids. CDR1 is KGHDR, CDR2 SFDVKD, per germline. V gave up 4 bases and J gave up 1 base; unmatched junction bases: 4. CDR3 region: CATSDLGLAGGSYNEQFF. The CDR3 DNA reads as TGTGCCACCAGTGACCTAGGACTAGCGGGAGGGTCCTACAATGAGCAGTTCTTC.

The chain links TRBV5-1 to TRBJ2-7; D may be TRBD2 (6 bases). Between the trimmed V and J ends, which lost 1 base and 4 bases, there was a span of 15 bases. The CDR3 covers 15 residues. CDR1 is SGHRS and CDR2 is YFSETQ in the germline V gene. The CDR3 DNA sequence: TGCGCCAGCAGCTTGAGGGCAGGGAGGTCTTACGAGCAGTACTTC. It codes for CASSLRAGRSYEQYF.

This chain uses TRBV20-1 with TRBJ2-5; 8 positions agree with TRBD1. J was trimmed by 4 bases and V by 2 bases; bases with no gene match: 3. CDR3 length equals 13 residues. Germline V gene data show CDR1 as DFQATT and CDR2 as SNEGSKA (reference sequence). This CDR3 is CSARRQGLETQYF. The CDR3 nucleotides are TGCAGTGCTAGACGACAGGGGCTAGAGACCCAGTACTTC.

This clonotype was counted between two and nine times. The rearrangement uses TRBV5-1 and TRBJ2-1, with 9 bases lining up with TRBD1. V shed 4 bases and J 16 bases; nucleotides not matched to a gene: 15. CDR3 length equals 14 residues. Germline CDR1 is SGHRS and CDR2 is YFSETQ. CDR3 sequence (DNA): TGCGCCAGCAGCCAAGGACAGGGGCTTGGAGGGGGATTCTTC. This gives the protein CASSQGQGLGGGFF.

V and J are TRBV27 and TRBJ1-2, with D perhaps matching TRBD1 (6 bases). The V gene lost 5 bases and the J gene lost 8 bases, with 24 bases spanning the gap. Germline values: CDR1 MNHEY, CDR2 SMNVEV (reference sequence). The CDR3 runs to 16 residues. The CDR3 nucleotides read TGTGCCAGCAGTCCCATGGGCCATCTACAGGGAAAGGGCTACACCTTC. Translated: CASSPMGHLQGKGYTF.

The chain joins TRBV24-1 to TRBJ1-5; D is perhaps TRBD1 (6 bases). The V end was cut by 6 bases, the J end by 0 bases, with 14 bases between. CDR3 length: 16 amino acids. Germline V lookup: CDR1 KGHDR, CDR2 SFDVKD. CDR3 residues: CATSPATGNSNQPQHF. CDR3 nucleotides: TGTGCCACCAGTCCTGCGACAGGCAATAGCAATCAGCCCCAGCATTTT.

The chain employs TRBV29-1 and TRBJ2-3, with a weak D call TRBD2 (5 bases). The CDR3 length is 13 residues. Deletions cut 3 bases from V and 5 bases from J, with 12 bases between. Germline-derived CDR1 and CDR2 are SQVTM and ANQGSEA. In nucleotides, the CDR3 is TGCAGCGTTGATCGGCCAGGAGGAGATACGCAGTATTTT. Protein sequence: CSVDRPGGDTQYF.

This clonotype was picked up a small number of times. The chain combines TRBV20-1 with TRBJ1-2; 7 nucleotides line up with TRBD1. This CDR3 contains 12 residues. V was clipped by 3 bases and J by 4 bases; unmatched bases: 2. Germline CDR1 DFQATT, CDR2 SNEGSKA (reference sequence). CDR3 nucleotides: TGCAGTGCTAGGGACAGGACCTATGGCTACACCTTC. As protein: CSARDRTYGYTF.

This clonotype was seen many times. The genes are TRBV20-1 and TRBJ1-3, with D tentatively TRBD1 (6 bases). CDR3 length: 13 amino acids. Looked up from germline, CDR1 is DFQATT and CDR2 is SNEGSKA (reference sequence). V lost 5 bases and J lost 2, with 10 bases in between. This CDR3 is CSAYRTAGNTIYF. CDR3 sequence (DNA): TGCAGTGCTTACCGGACAGCTGGAAACACCATATATTTT.

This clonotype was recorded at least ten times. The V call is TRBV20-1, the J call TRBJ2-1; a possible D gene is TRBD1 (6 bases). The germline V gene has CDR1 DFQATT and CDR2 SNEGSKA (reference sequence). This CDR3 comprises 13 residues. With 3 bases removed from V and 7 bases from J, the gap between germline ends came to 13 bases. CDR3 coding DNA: TGCAGTGCTAGGGGGGCAAGGTGGAATGAGCAGTTCTTC. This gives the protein CSARGARWNEQFF.

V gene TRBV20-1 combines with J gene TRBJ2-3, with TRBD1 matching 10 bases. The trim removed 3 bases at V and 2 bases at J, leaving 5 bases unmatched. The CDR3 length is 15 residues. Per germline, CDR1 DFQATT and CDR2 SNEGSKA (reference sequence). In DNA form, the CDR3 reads TGCAGTGCTAGGAGACAGGGGGCGACCACAGATACGCAGTATTTT. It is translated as CSARRQGATTDTQYF.

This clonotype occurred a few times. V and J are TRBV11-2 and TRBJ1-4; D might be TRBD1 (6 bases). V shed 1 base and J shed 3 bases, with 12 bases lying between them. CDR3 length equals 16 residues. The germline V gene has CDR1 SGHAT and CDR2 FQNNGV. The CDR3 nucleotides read TGTGCCAGCAGCTTAGGCAGGGGCCGGCCTAATGAAAAACTGTTTTTT. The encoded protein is CASSLGRGRPNEKLFF.

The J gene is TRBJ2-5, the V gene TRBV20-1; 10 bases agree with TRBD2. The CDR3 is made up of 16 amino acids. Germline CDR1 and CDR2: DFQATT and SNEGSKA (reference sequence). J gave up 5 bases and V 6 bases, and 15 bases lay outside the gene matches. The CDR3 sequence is CSAKGFQREGRETQYF. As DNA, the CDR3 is TGCAGTGCGAAGGGCTTCCAGCGGGAGGGCCGGGAGACCCAGTACTTC.

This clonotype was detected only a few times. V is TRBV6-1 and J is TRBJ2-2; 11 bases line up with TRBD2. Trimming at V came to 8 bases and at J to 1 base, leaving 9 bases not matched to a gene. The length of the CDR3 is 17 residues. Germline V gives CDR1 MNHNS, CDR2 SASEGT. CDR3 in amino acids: CASRGLAGGGNTGELFF. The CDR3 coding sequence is TGTGCCAGCCGCGGGCTAGCGGGAGGTGGGAACACCGGGGAGCTGTTTTTT.

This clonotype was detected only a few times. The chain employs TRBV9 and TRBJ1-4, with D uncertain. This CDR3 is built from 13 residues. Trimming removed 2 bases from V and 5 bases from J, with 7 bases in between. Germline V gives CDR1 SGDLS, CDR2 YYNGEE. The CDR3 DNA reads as TGTGCCAGCAGCGTGGACGGAAATGAAAAACTGTTTTTT. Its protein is CASSVDGNEKLFF. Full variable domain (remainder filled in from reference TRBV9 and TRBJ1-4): DSGVTQTPKHLITATGQRVTLRCSPRSGDLSVYWYQQSLDQGLQFLIQYYNGEERAKGNILERFSAQQFPDLHSELNLSSLELGDSALYFCASSVDGNEKLFFGSGTQLSVL.

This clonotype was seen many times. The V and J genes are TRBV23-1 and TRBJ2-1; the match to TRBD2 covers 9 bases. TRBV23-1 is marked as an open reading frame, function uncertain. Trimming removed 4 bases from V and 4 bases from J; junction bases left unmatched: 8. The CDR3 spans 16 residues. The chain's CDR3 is CASSLATSGLYNEQFF. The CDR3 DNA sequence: TGCGCCAGCAGTCTCGCAACTAGCGGGCTTTACAATGAGCAGTTCTTC.

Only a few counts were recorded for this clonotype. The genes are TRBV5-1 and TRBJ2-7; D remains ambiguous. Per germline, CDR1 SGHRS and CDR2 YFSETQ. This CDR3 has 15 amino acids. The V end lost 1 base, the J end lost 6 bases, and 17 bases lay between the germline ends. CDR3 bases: TGCGCCAGCAGCTTGTCTTTTGCACCCTCGGGCGAGCAGTACTTC. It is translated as CASSLSFAPSGEQYF.

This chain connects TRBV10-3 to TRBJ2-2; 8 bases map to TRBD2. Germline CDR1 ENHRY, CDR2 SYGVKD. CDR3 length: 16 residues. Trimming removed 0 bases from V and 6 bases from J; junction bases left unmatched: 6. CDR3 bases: TGTGCCATCAGTGAGTCAGCGGGAGTAGGCGCCGGGGAGCTGTTTTTT. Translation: CAISESAGVGAGELFF.

CDR3 loop: CSVEEDSYNEQFF. The CDR3 region has the DNA TGCAGCGTTGAAGAGGACAGCTACAATGAGCAGTTCTTC. The rearrangement uses TRBV29-1 and TRBJ2-1; tentatively, D is TRBD1 (6 bases). The CDR3 length is 13 residues. Germline V CDR1 and CDR2: SQVTM, ANQGSEA. Trimming pared 0 bases from V and 3 bases from J, leaving 6 bases between.

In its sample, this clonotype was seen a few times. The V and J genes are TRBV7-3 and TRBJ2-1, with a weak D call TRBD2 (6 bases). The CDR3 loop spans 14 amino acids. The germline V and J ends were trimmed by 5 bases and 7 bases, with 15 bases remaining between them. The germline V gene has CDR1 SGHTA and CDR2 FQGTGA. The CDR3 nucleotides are TGTGCCAGCAGCCAAAGCGGGTCTGGTAATGAGCAGTTCTTC. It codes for CASSQSGSGNEQFF.

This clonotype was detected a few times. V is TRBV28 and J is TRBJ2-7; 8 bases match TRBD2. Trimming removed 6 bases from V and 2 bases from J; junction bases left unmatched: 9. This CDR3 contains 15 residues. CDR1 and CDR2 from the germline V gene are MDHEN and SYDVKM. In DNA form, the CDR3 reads TGTGCCAGCAGCGACCAGGGACTAGGGACCTACGAGCAGTACTTC. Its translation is CASSDQGLGTYEQYF.

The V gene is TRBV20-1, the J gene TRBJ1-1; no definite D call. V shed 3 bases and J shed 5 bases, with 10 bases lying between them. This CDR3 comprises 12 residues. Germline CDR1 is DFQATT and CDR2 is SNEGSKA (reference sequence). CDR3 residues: CSARTWWTEAFF. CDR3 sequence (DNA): TGCAGTGCTAGGACATGGTGGACTGAAGCTTTCTTT.

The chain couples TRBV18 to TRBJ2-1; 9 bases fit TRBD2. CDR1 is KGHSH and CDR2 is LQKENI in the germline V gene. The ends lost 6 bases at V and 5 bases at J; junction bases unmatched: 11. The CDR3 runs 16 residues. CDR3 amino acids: CASSRNLAGRNNEQFF. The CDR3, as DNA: TGTGCCAGCTCCAGAAACCTAGCGGGACGAAACAATGAGCAGTTCTTC.

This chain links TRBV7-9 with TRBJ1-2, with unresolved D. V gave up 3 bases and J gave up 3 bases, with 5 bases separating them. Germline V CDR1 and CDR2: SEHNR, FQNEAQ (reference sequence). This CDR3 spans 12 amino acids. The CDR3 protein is CASSFVDYGYTF. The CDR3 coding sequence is TGTGCCAGCAGCTTCGTAGACTATGGCTACACCTTC.

The CDR3 coding sequence is TGTGCCAGCAGCGAGGGGACTAGCGGGCCCTTACACACAGATACGCAGTATTTT. Protein product: CASSEGTSGPLHTDTQYF. The genes are TRBV7-3 and TRBJ2-3, with 12 positions matching TRBD2. Germline assignment: CDR1 SGHTA and CDR2 FQGTGA. J lost 2 bases, V lost 5 bases, and 11 bases had no gene match. The CDR3 length is 18 residues.

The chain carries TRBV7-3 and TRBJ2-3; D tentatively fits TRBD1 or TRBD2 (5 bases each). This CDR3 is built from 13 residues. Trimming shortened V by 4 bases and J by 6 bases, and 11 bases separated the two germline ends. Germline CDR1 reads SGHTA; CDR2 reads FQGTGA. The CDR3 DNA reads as TGTGCCAGCAGCTCCGGATGGGGGGATACGCAGTATTTT. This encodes CASSSGWGDTQYF.

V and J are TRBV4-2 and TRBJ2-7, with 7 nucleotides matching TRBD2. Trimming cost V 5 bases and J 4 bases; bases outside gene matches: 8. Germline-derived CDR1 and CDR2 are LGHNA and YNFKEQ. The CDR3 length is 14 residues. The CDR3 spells CASSTLAEGYEQYF. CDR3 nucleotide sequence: TGTGCCAGCAGCACCCTAGCGGAGGGATACGAGCAGTACTTC.

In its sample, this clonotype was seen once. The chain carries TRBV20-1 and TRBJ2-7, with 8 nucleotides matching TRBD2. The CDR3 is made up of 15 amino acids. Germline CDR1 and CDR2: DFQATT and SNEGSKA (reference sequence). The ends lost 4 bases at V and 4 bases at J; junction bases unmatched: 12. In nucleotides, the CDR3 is TGCAGTGCTACCGGGGGGGCGGGGGCTTGGTACGAGCAGTACTTC. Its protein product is CSATGGAGAWYEQYF.

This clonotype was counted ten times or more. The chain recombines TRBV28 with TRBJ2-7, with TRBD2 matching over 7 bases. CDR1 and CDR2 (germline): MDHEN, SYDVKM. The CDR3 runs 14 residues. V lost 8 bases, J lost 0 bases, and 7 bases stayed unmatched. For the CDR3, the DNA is TGTGCCAGCGTTTTGGGGGGGAACTCCTACGAGCAGTACTTC. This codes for CASVLGGNSYEQYF.

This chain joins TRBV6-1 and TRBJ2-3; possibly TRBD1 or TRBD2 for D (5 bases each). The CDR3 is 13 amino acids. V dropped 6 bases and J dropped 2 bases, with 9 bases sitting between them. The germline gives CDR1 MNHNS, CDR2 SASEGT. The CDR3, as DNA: TGTGCCAGCAGGGGGACGGCCACAGATACGCAGTATTTT. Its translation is CASRGTATDTQYF.